This TCR beta chain was sequenced in a study of identical twins. The J segment lost 10 bases and the V segment lost 4 bases, leaving 12 bases of the junction unmatched. This CDR3 is built from 15 residues. Germline lookup yields CDR1 SNHLY and CDR2 FYNNEI. Everyone who gave samples was a healthy Caucasian. Findings and limits, study-wide: The study drew conclusions from cross-sectional statistical analysis, not from following the same donors.

cDNA molecules carried unique molecular identifiers, and template switching added a universal primer site. TCRdb analysed the 5' RACE reads with MiXCR anew, one entry per CDR3 protein. The sample holds around 450,000 distinct CDR3 sequences, 11% to 15% seen once. A few counts support this clonotype. The antigen remains undetermined. Another study also made use of these data, one on yellow fever vaccine responses in identical twins.

The genes are TRBV2 and TRBJ2-3, with 9 bases that match TRBD2. This clonotype originated in a woman aged 18-35 years in good health. Sequences were obtained from CD4+ T cells sorted from blood. CDR3 amino acids: CASSANPAAGGAQYF. As DNA, the CDR3 is TGTGCCAGCAGTGCCAATCCTGCGGCGGGAGGGGCGCAGTATTTT.